Listed here are 11 T cell receptor beta chains from one sample, sequenced in a study of OX40 agonist ivuxolimab in advanced cancers. The assay was immunoSEQ multiplex PCR, and TCRdb's table has in-frame clones only and misses some. In the table there are about 52,000 clones, just under 95% of which are singletons. The sample consisted of CD4+ or CD8+ T cells sorted from blood, taken in a trial of the OX40 agonist ivuxolimab. The receptor set was obtained from an adult with an advanced solid tumor such as melanoma, head and neck, liver or kidney cancer.

This clone was picked up one time. The CDR3 protein is CASSLSRRTYEQYF. As DNA, the CDR3 is TGTGCCAGCAGTTTAAGTCGCAGGACATACGAGCAGTACTTC. This chain links TRBV27 with TRBJ2-7, with D possibly matching TRBD1 (5 bases). The ends were cut back, 2 bases at V and 4 bases at J, with 12 bases in the middle. The CDR3 length is 14 residues. Per the germline V gene, CDR1 is MNHEY and CDR2 is SMNVEV (reference sequence).

The chain couples TRBV27 to TRBJ2-1, with TRBD1 matching 9 bases. The germline V gene encodes CDR1 MNHEY and CDR2 SMNVEV (reference sequence). The CDR3 is made up of 15 amino acids. V was clipped by 3 bases and J by 4 bases; unmatched bases: 4. The CDR3, as DNA: TGTGCCAGCAGTTTGGACAGGGGCCTTTACAATGAGCAGTTCTTC. Its translation: CASSLDRGLYNEQFF.

V usage is TRBV4-1 and J usage is TRBJ2-3; D remains unclear. Trimming cost V 1 base and J 1 base, with 9 bases left between them. The CDR3 covers 15 residues. In germline, CDR1 is MGHRA, CDR2 YSYEKL. CDR3 loop: CASSQVSGGTDTQYF. The CDR3 region has the DNA TGCGCCAGCAGCCAAGTTAGTGGGGGCACAGATACGCAGTATTTT.

The chain links TRBV2 to TRBJ2-1, with a tentative D call TRBD2 (6 bases). The CDR3 length is 14 residues. The V end lost 3 bases, the J end lost 5 bases, and 11 bases lay between the germline ends. CDR1 and CDR2 from the germline V gene are SNHLY and FYNNEI. The CDR3 region has the DNA TGTGCCAGCAGTGATGTACTAGCCAACAATGAGCAGTTCTTC. It encodes CASSDVLANNEQFF.

J is TRBJ2-7 and V is TRBV29-1, with 8 bases lining up with TRBD2. Germline V gives CDR1 SQVTM, CDR2 ANQGSEA. The CDR3 is 13 residues long. The V gene end was trimmed by 6 bases and the J gene end by 0 bases; junction bases not matched to a gene: 4. The CDR3 region is CSVLAGTSYEQYF. The CDR3 DNA reads TGCAGCGTCCTAGCGGGTACCTCCTACGAGCAGTACTTC.

The CDR3 DNA is TGTGCCATCGCGGTCGACGGACTGGAGGACACTGAAGCTTTCTTT. It codes for CAIAVDGLEDTEAFF. This chain connects TRBV10-3 to TRBJ1-1, with D unresolved. The V and J ends lost 8 bases and 3 bases respectively, with 19 bases between them. CDR3 length: 15 amino acids. Germline V gene lookup returns CDR1 ENHRY and CDR2 SYGVKD.

Only one count was recorded for this clone. The chain recombines TRBV27 with TRBJ1-5; D unresolved. Germline assignment: CDR1 MNHEY and CDR2 SMNVEV (reference sequence). Trimming stripped 0 bases from V and 3 bases from J, with 9 bases between. This CDR3 has 15 amino acids. The CDR3 loop reads CASSLSMGNNQPQHF. The CDR3 DNA is TGTGCCAGCAGTTTATCGATGGGGAACAATCAGCCCCAGCATTTT.

A single count supports this clone. The rearrangement uses TRBV7-9 and TRBJ2-7; D possibly corresponds to TRBD1 (5 bases). Germline CDR1 and CDR2: SEHNR and FQNEAQ (reference sequence). This CDR3 region has 14 residues. V was trimmed by 2 bases and J by 5 bases, leaving 13 bases between them. The CDR3 coding sequence is TGTGCCAGCAGCTTAAGCCAGGGCGCCAACGAGCAGTACTTC. Protein sequence: CASSLSQGANEQYF.

The genes are TRBV9 and TRBJ2-3; D is ambiguous. V was trimmed by 4 bases and J by 0 bases, leaving 12 bases between them. This CDR3 has 15 amino acids. Germline-derived CDR1 and CDR2 are SGDLS and YYNGEE. CDR3 bases: TGTGCCAGCAGCCCCTGGTCTTCTAGCACAGATACGCAGTATTTT. Its translation is CASSPWSSSTDTQYF.

The chain has TRBV27 and TRBJ2-7; TRBD1 is a possible D gene (5 bases). Per germline, CDR1 MNHEY and CDR2 SMNVEV (reference sequence). This CDR3 is 15 amino acids long. Deletions cut 4 bases from V and 5 bases from J, with 18 bases between. This CDR3 is CASSSQPARVHEQYF. The CDR3 DNA reads as TGTGCCAGCAGTTCCCAGCCAGCCAGGGTCCACGAGCAGTACTTC.

CDR3 sequence: CASSIGTRNTEAFF. Written as DNA, the CDR3 is TGTGCCAGTAGTATTGGGACGCGGAACACTGAAGCTTTCTTT. This chain uses TRBV19 with TRBJ1-1; D may be TRBD1 (5 bases). V lost 3 bases, J lost 1 base, and 9 bases lay in between. From germline, CDR1 is LNHDA and CDR2 SQIVND (reference sequence). CDR3 size: 14 residues.